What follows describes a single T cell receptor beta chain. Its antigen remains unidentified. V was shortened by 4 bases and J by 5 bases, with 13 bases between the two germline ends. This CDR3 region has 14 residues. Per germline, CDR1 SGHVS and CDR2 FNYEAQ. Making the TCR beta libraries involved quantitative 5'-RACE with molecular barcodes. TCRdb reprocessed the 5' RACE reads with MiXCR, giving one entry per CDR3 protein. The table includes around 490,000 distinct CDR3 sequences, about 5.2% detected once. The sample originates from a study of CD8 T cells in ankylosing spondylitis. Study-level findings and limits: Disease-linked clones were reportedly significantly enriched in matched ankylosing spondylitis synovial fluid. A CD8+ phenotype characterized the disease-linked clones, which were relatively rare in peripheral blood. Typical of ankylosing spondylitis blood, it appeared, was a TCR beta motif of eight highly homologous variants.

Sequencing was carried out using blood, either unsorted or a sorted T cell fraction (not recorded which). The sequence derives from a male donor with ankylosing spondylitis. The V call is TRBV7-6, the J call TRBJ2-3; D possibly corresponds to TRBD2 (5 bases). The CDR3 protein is CASSWLGSKDTQYF. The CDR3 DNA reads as TGTGCCAGCAGCTGGCTTGGGAGTAAAGATACGCAGTATTTT.